Sequencing of this T cell receptor beta chain was carried out in a study of shared clonotypes between healthy human individuals. Study-wide points: The sharing of around 5% of naive CD4 clonotypes was seen across several donors.

The test was conducted at deep level. Each cell subset's genomic DNA was divided evenly among several immunoSEQ plates. The repertoire was sequenced with immunoSEQ multiplex PCR; TCRdb's copy has only in-frame clones and lacks some. The table shows around 1.9 million clones, with just over 90% occurring only once. CD8 cells regarded as naive lacked CD45RO, were positively chosen for CCR7, and omitted terminally differentiated effector memory CD45RA+ cells. The donors were adults (healthy and HIV-negative) with no recent acute infections or vaccinations. Of note for this clone: Its antigen is not identified. In the same sample, other DNA sequences code for this CDR3.

This clonotype was sampled from a man aged 18 to 30 in good health. Some clones in this sample may be carry-over from other donors' samples. The sample comprised naive CD8+ T cells from PBMCs.

DNA for the CDR3: TGTGCCAGCAGTTTAACTAGCGGCTACGAGCAGTACTTC. Amino acids: CASSLTSGYEQYF. This rearrangement joins TRBV27 to TRBJ2-7; TRBD2 agrees at 8 bases. Germline CDR1 and CDR2: MNHEY and SMNVEV (reference sequence). The CDR3 has 13 amino acids. Trimming took 2 bases from V and 3 from J; bases not matched to a gene: 0.